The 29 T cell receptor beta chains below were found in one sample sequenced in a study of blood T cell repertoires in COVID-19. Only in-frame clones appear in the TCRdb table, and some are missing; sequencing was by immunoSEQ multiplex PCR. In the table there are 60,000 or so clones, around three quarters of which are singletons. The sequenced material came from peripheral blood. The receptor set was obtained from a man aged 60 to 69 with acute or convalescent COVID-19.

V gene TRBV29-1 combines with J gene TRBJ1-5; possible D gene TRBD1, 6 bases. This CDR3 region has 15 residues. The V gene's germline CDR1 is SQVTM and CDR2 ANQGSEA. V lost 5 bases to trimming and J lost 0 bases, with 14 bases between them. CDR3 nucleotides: TGCAGCGTTTCAGGGGCTCCCCATAGCAATCAGCCCCAGCATTTT. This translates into CSVSGAPHSNQPQHF.

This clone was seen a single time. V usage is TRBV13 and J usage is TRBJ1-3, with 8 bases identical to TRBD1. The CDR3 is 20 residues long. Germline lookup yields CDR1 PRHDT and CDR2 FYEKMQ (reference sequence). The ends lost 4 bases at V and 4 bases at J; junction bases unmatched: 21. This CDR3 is CASSSRIIRGRRVGGNTIYF. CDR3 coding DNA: TGTGCCAGCAGCTCCCGAATTATCAGGGGGCGCCGAGTCGGAGGAAACACCATATATTTT.

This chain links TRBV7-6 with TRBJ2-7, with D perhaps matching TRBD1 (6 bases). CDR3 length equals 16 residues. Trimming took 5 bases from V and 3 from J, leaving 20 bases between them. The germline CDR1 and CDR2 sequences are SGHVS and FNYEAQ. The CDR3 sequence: CASSPGASGANYEQYF. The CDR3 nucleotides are TGTGCCAGCAGCCCCGGTGCGTCAGGGGCCAACTACGAGCAGTACTTC.

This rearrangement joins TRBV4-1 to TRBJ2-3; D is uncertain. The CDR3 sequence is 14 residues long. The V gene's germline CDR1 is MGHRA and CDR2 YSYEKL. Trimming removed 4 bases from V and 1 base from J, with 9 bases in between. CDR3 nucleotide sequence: TGCGCCAGCAGCCCCCCGGCGGGCACAGATACGCAGTATTTT. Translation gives CASSPPAGTDTQYF.

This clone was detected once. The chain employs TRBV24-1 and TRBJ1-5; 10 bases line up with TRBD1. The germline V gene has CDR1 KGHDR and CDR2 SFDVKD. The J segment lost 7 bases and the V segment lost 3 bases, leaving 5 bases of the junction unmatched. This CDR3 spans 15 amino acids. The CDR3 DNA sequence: TGTGCCACCAGTGATCCCGGGACAGGGGAACAGCCCCAGCATTTT. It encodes CATSDPGTGEQPQHF.

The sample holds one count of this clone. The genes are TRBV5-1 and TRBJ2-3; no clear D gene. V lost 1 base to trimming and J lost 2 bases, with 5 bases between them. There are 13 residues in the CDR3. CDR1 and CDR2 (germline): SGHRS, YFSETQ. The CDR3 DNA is TGCGCCAGCAGCTTGCAGGCCACAGATACGCAGTATTTT. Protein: CASSLQATDTQYF.

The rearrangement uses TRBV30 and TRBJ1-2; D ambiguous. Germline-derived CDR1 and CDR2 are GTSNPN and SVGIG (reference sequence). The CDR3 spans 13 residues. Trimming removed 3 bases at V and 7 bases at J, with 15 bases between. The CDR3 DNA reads TGTGCCTGGAGACCCTCCGGGGTTGGTGGCTACACCTTC. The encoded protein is CAWRPSGVGGYTF.

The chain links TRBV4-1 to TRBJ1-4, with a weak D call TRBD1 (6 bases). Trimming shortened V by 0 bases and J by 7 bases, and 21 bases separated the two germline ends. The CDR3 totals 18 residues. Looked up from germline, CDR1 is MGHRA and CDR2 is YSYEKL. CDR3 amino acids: CASSQERAGATRAEKLFF. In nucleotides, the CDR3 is TGCGCCAGCAGCCAAGAAAGAGCAGGGGCTACAAGAGCTGAAAAACTGTTTTTT.

The CDR3 coding sequence is TGTGCCTGGAGTGAGGGGGGGGGTGAAGCTTTCTTT. This gives the protein CAWSEGGGEAFF. The chain recombines TRBV30 with TRBJ1-1; TRBD1 is a possible D gene (6 bases). The V and J ends lost 1 base and 7 bases respectively, with 10 bases between them. CDR1 is GTSNPN and CDR2 is SVGIG in the germline V gene (reference sequence). The CDR3 length is 12 residues.

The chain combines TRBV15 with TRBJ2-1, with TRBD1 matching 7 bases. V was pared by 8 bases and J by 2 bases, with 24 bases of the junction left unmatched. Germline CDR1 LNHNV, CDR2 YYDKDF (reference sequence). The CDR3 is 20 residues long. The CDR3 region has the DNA TGTGCCACCCTTTCATCAATCGGGGTTTCCAGGACAGGTGCCTACAATGAGCAGTTCTTC. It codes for CATLSSIGVSRTGAYNEQFF.

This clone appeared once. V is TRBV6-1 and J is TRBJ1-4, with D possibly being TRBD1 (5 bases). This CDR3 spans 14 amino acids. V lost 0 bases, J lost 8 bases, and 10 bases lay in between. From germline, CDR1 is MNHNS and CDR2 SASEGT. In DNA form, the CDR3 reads TGTGCCAGCAGTGAAGCGCAGGGTCCGGAAAAACTGTTTTTT. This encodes CASSEAQGPEKLFF.

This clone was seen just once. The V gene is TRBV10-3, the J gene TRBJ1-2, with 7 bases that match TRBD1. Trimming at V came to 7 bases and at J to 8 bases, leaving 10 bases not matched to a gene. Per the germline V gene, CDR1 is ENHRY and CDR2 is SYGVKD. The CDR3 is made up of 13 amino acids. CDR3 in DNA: TGTGCCATCACCCGGGACAGTCTCTACGGCTACACCTTC. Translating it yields CAITRDSLYGYTF.

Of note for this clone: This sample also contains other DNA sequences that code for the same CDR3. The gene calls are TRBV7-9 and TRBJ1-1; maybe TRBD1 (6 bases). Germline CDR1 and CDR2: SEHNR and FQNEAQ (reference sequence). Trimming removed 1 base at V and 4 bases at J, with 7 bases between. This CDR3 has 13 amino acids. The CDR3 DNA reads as TGTGCCAGCAGCTTAGGAGGGGGCACTGAAGCTTTCTTT. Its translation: CASSLGGGTEAFF.

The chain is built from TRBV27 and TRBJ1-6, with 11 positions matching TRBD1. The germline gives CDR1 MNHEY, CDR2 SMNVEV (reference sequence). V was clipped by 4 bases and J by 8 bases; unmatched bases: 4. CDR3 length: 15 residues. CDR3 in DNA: TGTGCCAGCAGTTACGGGACAGGGGGGGATTCACCCCTCCACTTT. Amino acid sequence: CASSYGTGGDSPLHF.

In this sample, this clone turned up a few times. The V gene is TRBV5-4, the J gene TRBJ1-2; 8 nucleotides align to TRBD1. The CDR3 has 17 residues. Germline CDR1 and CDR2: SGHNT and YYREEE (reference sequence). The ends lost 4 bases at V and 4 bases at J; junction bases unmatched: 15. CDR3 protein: CASSPAGGRGQFYGYTF. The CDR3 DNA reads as TGTGCCAGCAGCCCGGCTGGGGGCAGGGGGCAATTCTATGGCTACACCTTC.

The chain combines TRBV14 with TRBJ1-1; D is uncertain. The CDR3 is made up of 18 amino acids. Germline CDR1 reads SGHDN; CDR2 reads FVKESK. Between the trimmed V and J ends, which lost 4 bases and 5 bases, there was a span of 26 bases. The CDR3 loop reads CASSLAPIMAKRRTEAFF. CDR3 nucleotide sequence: TGTGCCAGCAGCCTCGCCCCTATTATGGCGAAAAGGCGGACTGAAGCTTTCTTT. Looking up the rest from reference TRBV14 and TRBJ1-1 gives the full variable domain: EAGVTQFPSHSVIEKGQTVTLRCDPISGHDNLYWYRRVMGKEIKFLLHFVKESKQDESGMPNNRFLAERTGGTYSTLKVQPAELEDSGVYFCASSLAPIMAKRRTEAFFGQGTRLTVV.

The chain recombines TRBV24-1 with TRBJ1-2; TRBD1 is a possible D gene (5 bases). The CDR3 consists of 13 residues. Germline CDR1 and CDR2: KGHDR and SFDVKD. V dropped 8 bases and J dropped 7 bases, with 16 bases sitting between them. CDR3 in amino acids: CATKIAGLGGYTF. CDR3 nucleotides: TGTGCCACCAAGATCGCAGGGTTGGGTGGCTACACCTTC.

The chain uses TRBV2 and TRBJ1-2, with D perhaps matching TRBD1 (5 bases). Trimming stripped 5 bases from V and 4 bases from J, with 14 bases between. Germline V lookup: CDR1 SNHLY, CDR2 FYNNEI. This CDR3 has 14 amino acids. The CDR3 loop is CASSYSQGSYGYTF. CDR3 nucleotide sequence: TGTGCCAGCAGTTACTCCCAGGGCTCCTATGGCTACACCTTC.

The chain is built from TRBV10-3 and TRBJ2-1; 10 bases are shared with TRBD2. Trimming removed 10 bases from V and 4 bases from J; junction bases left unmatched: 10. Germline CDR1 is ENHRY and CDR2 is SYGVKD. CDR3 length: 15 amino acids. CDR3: CATLAGAPLYNEQFF. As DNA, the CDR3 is TGTGCCACCCTAGCGGGGGCCCCCCTGTACAATGAGCAGTTCTTC.

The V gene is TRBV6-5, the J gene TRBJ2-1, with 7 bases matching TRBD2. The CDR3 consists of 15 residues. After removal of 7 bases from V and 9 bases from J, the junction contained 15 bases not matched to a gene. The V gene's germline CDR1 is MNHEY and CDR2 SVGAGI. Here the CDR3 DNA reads TGTGCCAGCACCCCCCGGGGGGTAAGTCATCCTGAGCAGTTCTTC. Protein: CASTPRGVSHPEQFF.

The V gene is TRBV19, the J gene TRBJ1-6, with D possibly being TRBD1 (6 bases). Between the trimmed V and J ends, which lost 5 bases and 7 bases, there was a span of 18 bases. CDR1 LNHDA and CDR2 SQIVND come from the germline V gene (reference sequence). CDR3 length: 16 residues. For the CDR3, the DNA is TGTGCCAGTAGTTGGGGTCTGACAGGATCGAATTCACCCCTCCACTTT. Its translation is CASSWGLTGSNSPLHF. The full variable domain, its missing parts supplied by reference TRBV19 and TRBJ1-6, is DGGITQSPKYLFRKEGQNVTLSCEQNLNHDAMYWYRQDPGQGLRLIYYSQIVNDFQKGDIAEGYSVSREKKESFPLTVTSAQKNPTAFYLCASSWGLTGSNSPLHFGNGTRLTVT.

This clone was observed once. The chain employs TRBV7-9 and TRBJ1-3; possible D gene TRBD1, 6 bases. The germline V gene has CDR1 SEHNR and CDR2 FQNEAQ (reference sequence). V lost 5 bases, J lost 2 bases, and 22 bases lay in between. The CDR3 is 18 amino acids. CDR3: CASSTPIFTGTTGNTIYF. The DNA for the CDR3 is TGTGCCAGCAGCACCCCGATATTTACAGGGACTACTGGAAACACCATATATTTT.

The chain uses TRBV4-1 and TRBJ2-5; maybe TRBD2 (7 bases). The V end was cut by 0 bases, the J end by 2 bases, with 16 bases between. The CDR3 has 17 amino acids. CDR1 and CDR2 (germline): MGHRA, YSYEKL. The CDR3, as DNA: TGCGCCAGCAGCCAAGAGGGGAGGGGGGCCTTGCAAGAGACCCAGTACTTC. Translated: CASSQEGRGALQETQYF.

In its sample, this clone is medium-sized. The CDR3 reads CSVEEGTSGYGYTF. As DNA, the CDR3 is TGCAGCGTTGAGGAAGGGACAAGCGGCTATGGCTACACCTTC. The chain carries TRBV29-1 and TRBJ1-2, with D tentatively TRBD1 (6 bases). The V end lost 3 bases, the J end lost 4 bases, and 15 bases lay between the germline ends. The germline CDR1 and CDR2 sequences are SQVTM and ANQGSEA. CDR3 length equals 14 residues.

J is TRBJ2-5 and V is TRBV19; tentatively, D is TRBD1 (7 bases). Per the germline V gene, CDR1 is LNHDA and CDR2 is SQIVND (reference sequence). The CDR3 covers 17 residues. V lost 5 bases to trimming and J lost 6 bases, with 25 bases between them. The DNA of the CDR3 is TGTGCCAGTAGTGCCCCCCGGAGGGCAGGGGGAGTAAAGACCCAGTACTTC. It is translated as CASSAPRRAGGVKTQYF.

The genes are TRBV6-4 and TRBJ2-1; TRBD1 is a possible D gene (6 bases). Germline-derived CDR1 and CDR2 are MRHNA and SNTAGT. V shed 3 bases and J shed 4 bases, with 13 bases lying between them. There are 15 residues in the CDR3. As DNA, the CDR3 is TGTGCCAGCAGTGAGGAGACAGGAACATACAATGAGCAGTTCTTC. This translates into CASSEETGTYNEQFF.

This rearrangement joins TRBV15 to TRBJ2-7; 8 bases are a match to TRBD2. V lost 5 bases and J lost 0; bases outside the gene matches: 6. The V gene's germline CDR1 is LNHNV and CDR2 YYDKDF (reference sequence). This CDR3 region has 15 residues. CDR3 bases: TGTGCCACCAGCGCATACGGGGGGGCCTCCTACGAGCAGTACTTC. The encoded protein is CATSAYGGASYEQYF. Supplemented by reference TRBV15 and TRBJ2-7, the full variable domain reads DAMVIQNPRYQVTQFGKPVTLSCSQTLNHNVMYWYQQKSSQAPKLLFHYYDKDFNNEADTPDNFQSRRPNTSFCFLDIRSPGLGDTAMYLCATSAYGGASYEQYFGPGTRLTVT.

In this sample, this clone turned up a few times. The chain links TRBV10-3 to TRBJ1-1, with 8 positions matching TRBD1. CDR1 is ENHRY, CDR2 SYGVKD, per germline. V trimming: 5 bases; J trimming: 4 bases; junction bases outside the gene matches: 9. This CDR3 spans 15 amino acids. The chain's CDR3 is CAISPQVTGATEAFF. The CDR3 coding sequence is TGTGCCATCAGTCCCCAAGTGACAGGGGCCACTGAAGCTTTCTTT.

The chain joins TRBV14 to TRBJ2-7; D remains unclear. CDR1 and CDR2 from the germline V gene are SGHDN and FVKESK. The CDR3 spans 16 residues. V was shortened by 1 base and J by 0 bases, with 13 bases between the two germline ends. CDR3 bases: TGTGCCAGCAGCCAAGGAAACCGGGTCTTCTCCTACGAGCAGTACTTC. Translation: CASSQGNRVFSYEQYF.